The entry below gives a single TCR beta chain sequence along with its context. Its antigen is not known. Patients were excluded because of uncontrolled infection, other autoimmune disease, pregnancy or lactation. Diagnosis relied on clinical symptoms, serum thyroxine and TRAb, thyroid ultrasound and orbital computed tomography. The data are from a study of T cells in Graves' hyperthyroidism and ophthalmopathy. Study summary: At the time of initial diagnosis and before any treatment, peripheral blood was collected. Broader study findings: Stable hyperthyroidism was separated from ophthalmopathy by a model based on 13 V-J features.

Amplification of TCR beta CDR3 regions was performed using RNA transcripts as template. TCR CDR3 underwent first-round RT-PCR with the HTBI primer set. One entry per CDR3 protein results from TCRdb running MiXCR on the multiplex PCR reads. The repertoire holds 500,000 or so distinct CDR3 sequences, with 15% to 20% as singletons. The sequence was obtained from a woman aged 18-29 years with Graves' ophthalmopathy. The sequenced sample consisted of blood.

The CDR3 reads CATSRDYGTGGYEQYF. CDR3 nucleotide sequence: TGTGCCACCAGCAGAGATTACGGGACAGGGGGCTACGAGCAGTACTTC. This chain links TRBV15 with TRBJ2-7, with TRBD1 identical over 11 bases. In germline, CDR1 is LNHNV, CDR2 YYDKDF (reference sequence). V lost 0 bases and J lost 3; bases outside the gene matches: 4. CDR3 size: 16 residues.